Described below is a single T cell receptor beta chain sequence and its context. Its antigen is still unknown. Base qualities are not provided; no much larger clone lies one nucleotide away. The data derive from a study of blood T cell repertoires in COVID-19 (dated by TCRdb to 2018 to 2021). Some background on the complete study: The collaborator samples originated in the United States, Italy and Spain and spanned the acute and convalescent phases of COVID-19. Deeply sampled blood TCRbeta repertoires from subjects exposed to, actively infected with, or recovered from COVID-19 were included in the dataset. A freely available public database, intended as a resource for researchers studying the immune response to SARS-CoV-2, is where the repertoires were released. The samples were drawn from two sources: the first 160 participants of the ongoing ImmuneRACE study, and 1,254 subjects contributed by 6 global collaborators. The material from the prospective study consisted of cDNA or gDNA derived from T cells, B-cell-depleted T cells, or PBMCs. Where HLA class I and class II types were available, the types were taken from metadata supplied by the sample provider, not from assay-based typing. A de-identified subject ID, COVID-19 status, age in years and sex were almost always included in the sample metadata. Results and caveats for the whole study, not just this receptor: The amount of clinical and demographic metadata varied by source and participant and was provided uncurated.

The cysteine opens and the phenylalanine closes a CDR3 of 17 amino acids. Of the read, only the CDR3 DNA is kept; its 51 bases are in frame from base 1. The junction shows trimming of 0 bases on V and 4 bases on J, plus 18 bases between the germline ends. CDR1 SGHTA and CDR2 FQGNSA were looked up in the germline V gene. Participants in the prospective study were enrolled through a virtual design, were aged roughly 18 to 100 years, and lived in approximately 24 United States geographic areas. In the prospective study, participants were assigned to cohorts based on the clinical history participants reported in a screening survey and a study questionnaire. Exposed participants had been in contact with someone with a PCR-confirmed or clinician-diagnosed COVID-19 case within 2 weeks of study entry. In the prospective study, mobile phlebotomists collected whole blood, serum and a nasopharyngeal or oropharyngeal swab from each participant. Additional blood draws and questionnaires over an approximately two-month period could optionally be provided by prospective study participants. Blood samples from the prospective study were shipped frozen or at room temperature prior to DNA extraction.

TCRbeta CDR3 regions were amplified from genomic DNA using the immunoSEQ Assay, a bias-controlled multiplex PCR. From the authors' description of their analysis: Within the assay, amplification of reference gene primers was used to estimate how many nucleated cells each sample contained. To quantify the absolute abundance of each unique TCRbeta CDR3 rearrangement, sequence reads were collapsed and filtered. For each sample, productive Simpson clonality was calculated as the square root of Simpson's diversity index over productive rearrangements. TCRdb carries this immuneACCESS record with in-frame sequences only. Its versions omit some clonotypes, under half of them owing to an unresolved V gene in the studies checked, with the rest unexplained. V, J and clone size are those of that table, while D and trimming were read from the DNA. In this sample the table shows 200,000 to 250,000 clones, around 90% of which occur a single time. The top ten hold about 16% of the sample.

The chain joins TRBV7-2 to TRBJ1-2; possibly the D gene is TRBD1, per 6 matching bases. The sequence was collected from a man under 40 who had been exposed to COVID-19. Sequencing used PBMCs or T cells enriched from blood (not recorded which). CDR3 protein: CASSLADVGGASYGYTF. In nucleotides, the sequence is TGTGCCAGCAGCTTAGCCGATGTTGGGGGGGCAAGCTATGGCTACACCTTC.